These T cell receptor beta chains were read from a single sample in a study of blood T cell repertoires in COVID-19. Sequencing was performed with immunoSEQ multiplex PCR; in TCRdb, only in-frame clones are kept and a portion is missing. The table lists about 130,000 clones, about four fifths of them singletons, with around a tenth in the top ten. What was sequenced was peripheral blood. These receptors came from a man in his forties or fifties with active or convalescent COVID-19. The CDR3 runs from the conserved cysteine through the conserved F or W. D genes are given only for firm matches. The size entry is marked missing in some rows and otherwise reads once, few, many or a size class.

TRBV5-1,TRBJ2-5,.,.,CASSLASQETQYF,TGCGCCAGCAGCTTGGCCAGCCAAGAGACCCAGTACTTC
TRBV25-1,TRBJ1-6,TRBD1,.,CASTTGSSYNSPLHF,TGTGCCAGCACGACAGGGAGCTCCTATAATTCACCCCTCCACTTT
TRBV12-3/TRBV12-4,TRBJ2-3,.,.,CASRPTGLDTQYF,TGTGCCAGCAGGCCTACAGGGTTAGATACGCAGTATTTT
TRBV19,TRBJ1-1,TRBD1,.,CASKGQGQAKNTEAFF,TGTGCCAGTAAGGGGCAGGGACAGGCTAAGAACACTGAAGCTTTCTTT
TRBV6-5,TRBJ1-2,TRBD1,once,CASRSDRGTYGYTF,TGTGCCAGCAGATCCGACAGGGGGACGTATGGCTACACCTTC
TRBV7-9,TRBJ1-6,TRBD1,.,CASSLGTGGSPLHF,TGTGCCAGCAGCTTAGGGACAGGGGGTTCACCCCTCCACTTT
TRBV6-6,TRBJ1-1,.,.,CASSLPLANTEAFF,TGTGCCAGCAGTTTGCCTCTGGCGAACACTGAAGCTTTCTTT
TRBV6-5,TRBJ1-5,TRBD1,.,CASRQGNQPQHF,TGTGCCAGCAGACAGGGGAATCAGCCCCAGCATTTT
TRBV7-8,TRBJ2-7,.,.,CASSLGGDTSYEQYF,TGTGCCAGCAGCTTAGGTGGTGACACTTCCTACGAGCAGTACTTC
TRBV6-6,TRBJ2-7,.,.,CASSYIQGYEQYF,TGTGCCAGCAGTTACATCCAGGGTTACGAGCAGTACTTC
TRBV28,TRBJ1-2,.,.,CASTRPEGFYGYTF,TGTGCCAGCACTCGGCCGGAGGGATTCTATGGCTACACCTTC
TRBV12-3/TRBV12-4,TRBJ1-1,.,.,CASTPLGLGEAFF,TGTGCCAGCACCCCCTTGGGACTCGGTGAAGCTTTCTTT
TRBV6-5,TRBJ1-4,.,.,CASSYWWQGDEKLFF,TGTGCCAGCAGTTACTGGTGGCAGGGTGACGAAAAACTGTTTTTT
TRBV29-1,TRBJ2-1,TRBD2,.,CSARTGRDEQFF,TGCAGCGCCAGGACGGGGAGGGATGAGCAGTTCTTC
TRBV7-9,TRBJ2-2,.,few,CASSSGAGALNTGELFF,TGTGCCAGCAGCTCCGGGGCAGGGGCTCTCAACACCGGGGAGCTGTTTTTT
TRBV19,TRBJ1-2,.,once,CASTPDGNYGYTF,TGTGCCAGTACCCCAGACGGGAACTATGGCTACACCTTC
TRBV7-3,TRBJ1-1,.,.,CASSLEGNTEAFF,TGTGCCAGCAGCTTAGAGGGGAACACTGAAGCTTTCTTT
TRBV29-1,TRBJ2-5,.,few,CSVRQDQETQYF,TGCAGCGTTAGGCAGGACCAAGAGACCCAGTACTTC
TRBV3-1/TRBV3-2,TRBJ2-1,TRBD2,.,CASSQSRGLAGGSSSYNEQFF,TGTGCCAGCAGCCAATCTCGAGGACTAGCGGGGGGTTCGAGCTCCTACAATGAGCAGTTCTTC
TRBV19,TRBJ2-7,.,.,CASSIDLPYEQYF,TGTGCCAGTAGTATAGATCTCCCGTACGAGCAGTACTTC
TRBV28,TRBJ1-2,.,.,CASSLPTGLSYGYTF,TGTGCCAGCAGTTTACCCACAGGGCTAAGCTATGGCTACACCTTC
TRBV27,TRBJ2-1,TRBD1,.,CASSLEPGQGYEQFF,TGTGCCAGCAGTTTAGAACCGGGACAGGGATATGAGCAGTTCTTC
TRBV30,TRBJ1-1,TRBD1,.,CAWDQGETEAFF,TGTGCCTGGGACCAGGGGGAAACTGAAGCTTTCTTT
TRBV7-9,TRBJ2-5,TRBD1,once,CASSFSGTAQETQYF,TGTGCCAGCAGCTTCTCCGGGACAGCCCAAGAGACCCAGTACTTC
TRBV5-1,TRBJ2-3,TRBD2,.,CASSLVTSGGDTQYF,TGCGCCAGCAGCTTGGTAACTAGCGGGGGCGATACGCAGTATTTT
TRBV10-3,TRBJ1-1,TRBD1,.,CAIRRQGNTEAFF,TGTGCCATCAGGAGACAGGGGAACACTGAAGCTTTCTTT
TRBV19,TRBJ2-5,TRBD1,once,CASSKGQSQQETQYF,TGTGCCAGTAGTAAGGGACAGAGTCAACAAGAGACCCAGTACTTC
TRBV6-2/TRBV6-3,TRBJ2-3,.,.,CASSSAGALITTQYF,TGTGCCAGCAGTTCTGCGGGGGCCCTGATTACGACGCAGTATTTT
TRBV6-5,TRBJ1-5,TRBD1,.,CASSLDRNQPQHF,TGTGCCAGCAGCTTGGACAGGAATCAGCCCCAGCATTTT
TRBV7-3,TRBJ2-1,TRBD1,.,CASSSRTGGDEQFF,TGTGCCAGCAGCTCCCGGACAGGGGGGGATGAGCAGTTCTTC
TRBV4-3,TRBJ2-7,.,.,CASSQEVTIFEQYF,TGCGCCAGCAGCCAAGAAGTGACAATCTTCGAGCAGTACTTC
TRBV10-3,TRBJ1-3,.,.,CAISGAGSSSGNTIYF,TGTGCCATCAGTGGCGCGGGGTCTAGCTCTGGAAACACCATATATTTT
TRBV7-3,TRBJ2-3,.,.,CASSSWGGGSTDTQYF,TGTGCCAGCAGCTCGTGGGGAGGGGGTAGCACAGATACGCAGTATTTT
TRBV3-1/TRBV3-2,TRBJ2-2,TRBD1,.,CASRPYLTLETGTGELFF,TGTGCCAGCAGACCCTACCTAACACTCGAGACAGGGACCGGGGAGCTGTTTTTT
TRBV9,TRBJ2-1,TRBD2,.,CASSEAAGGIGNEQFF,TGTGCCAGCAGCGAAGCCGCGGGGGGAATAGGTAATGAGCAGTTCTTC
TRBV5-1,TRBJ1-2,TRBD1,.,CASRDPGTGFGYTF,TGCGCCAGCCGAGATCCCGGGACAGGGTTCGGCTACACCTTC
TRBV6-1,TRBJ2-7,TRBD2,.,CASSAAPVGGGAYEQYF,TGTGCCAGCAGTGCTGCCCCGGTGGGCGGGGGGGCCTACGAGCAGTACTTC
TRBV9,TRBJ2-3,.,few,CASSAGHSYSTDTQYF,TGTGCCAGCAGCGCGGGACACTCTTATAGCACAGATACGCAGTATTTT
TRBV5-1,TRBJ2-2,.,.,CASSLESLTGELFF,TGCGCCAGCAGCTTGGAGAGCCTCACCGGGGAGCTGTTTTTT
TRBV6-5,TRBJ2-7,TRBD1,.,CASSYSTGVSGEQYF,TGTGCCAGCAGTTACTCTACAGGGGTTTCAGGCGAGCAGTACTTC
TRBV25-1,TRBJ2-3,TRBD1,.,CASSKGGDRGSDTQYF,TGTGCCAGCAGTAAAGGGGGGGACAGGGGATCAGATACGCAGTATTTT
TRBV7-9,TRBJ2-7,TRBD2,.,CASSKSGGYEQYF,TGTGCCAGCAGCAAGAGCGGGGGATACGAGCAGTACTTC
TRBV19,TRBJ1-6,TRBD1,.,CASNLDRGRMALHF,TGTGCCAGTAACCTCGACAGGGGGCGCATGGCCCTCCACTTT
TRBV13,TRBJ2-2,.,.,CASSLRAAGNTGELFF,TGTGCCAGCAGCTTAAGGGCAGCGGGGAACACCGGGGAGCTGTTTTTT
TRBV7-9,TRBJ1-5,.,.,CASSGTGNQPQHF,TGTGCCAGCAGCGGGACTGGTAATCAGCCCCAGCATTTT
TRBV19,TRBJ1-2,TRBD1,.,CASQGTGLDPNYGYTF,TGTGCCAGTCAAGGGACAGGACTCGATCCAAACTATGGCTACACCTTC
TRBV15,TRBJ2-7,TRBD2,few,CASWMAGGEQYF,TGTGCCTCCTGGATGGCGGGAGGCGAGCAGTACTTC
TRBV7-9,TRBJ2-1,.,.,CASSRVGAGYNEQFF,TGTGCCAGCAGCCGAGTGGGGGCCGGGTACAATGAGCAGTTCTTC
TRBV27,TRBJ1-6,.,.,CASSLNRESPLHF,TGTGCCAGCAGTTTAAACAGGGAATCACCCCTCCACTTT
TRBV29-1,TRBJ2-1,TRBD1,.,CSVDRGRDEQFF,TGCAGCGTGGACAGGGGGAGGGATGAGCAGTTCTTC
TRBV6-5,TRBJ2-1,TRBD1,once,CATKPGQGYNEQFF,TGTGCCACCAAACCGGGACAGGGCTACAATGAGCAGTTCTTC
TRBV5-6,TRBJ1-1,.,.,CASSLRRGNTEAFF,TGTGCCAGCAGCTTGCGTAGGGGGAACACTGAAGCTTTCTTT
TRBV11-2,TRBJ1-2,.,.,CASSPWGRSGYTF,TGTGCCAGCAGCCCTTGGGGGAGGTCTGGCTACACCTTC
TRBV24-1,TRBJ2-5,TRBD2,.,CATSDGGGAGETQYF,TGTGCCACCAGTGATGGCGGGGGGGCGGGGGAGACCCAGTACTTC
TRBV10-1,TRBJ2-1,.,once,CASSESGGQFNEQFF,TGCGCCAGCAGTGAGTCAGGGGGACAATTCAATGAGCAGTTCTTC